The T cell receptor (beta chain) under discussion was sequenced for a study of blood T cells in healthy people across ages. Through a sample-barcoded 5' primer and a J-beta primer mix, a second PCR was run for about 6 to 11 cycles. TCRdb reprocessed the 5' RACE reads via MiXCR and lists one record per CDR3 protein. The sample lists more than 800,000 distinct CDR3 sequences, around 30% occurring once. General study results and limits: Any changes in expanded clonotypes were possibly confounded, as donor CMV status remained unknown.

After removal of 5 bases from V and 10 bases from J, the junction contained 8 bases not matched to a gene. CDR1 is SEHNR and CDR2 is FQNEAQ in the germline V gene (reference sequence). The CDR3 is made up of 14 amino acids. Notes on this clonotype: Its matching antigen is unknown.

Sample: blood. The chain carries TRBV7-9 and TRBJ2-1; 10 positions match TRBD2. This sequence originates from a woman aged 80 or over in good health. CDR3 in amino acids: CASSISGGPGEQFF. Here the CDR3 DNA reads TGTGCCAGCAGCATTAGCGGGGGGCCCGGAGAGCAGTTCTTC. Full variable domain (rest looked up from reference TRBV7-9 and TRBJ2-1): DTGVSQNPRHKITKRGQNVTFRCDPISEHNRLYWYRQTLGQGPEFLTYFQNEAQLEKSRLLSDRFSAERPKGSFSTLEIQRTEQGDSAMYLCASSISGGPGEQFFGPGTRLTVL.